What follows are 13 T cell receptor beta chains derived from one specimen sequenced in a study of blood T cell repertoires in COVID-19. Sequencing was performed with immunoSEQ multiplex PCR; in TCRdb, only in-frame clones are kept and a portion is missing. The repertoire holds 90,000 to 100,000 clones, with roughly 80% as singletons. Sequenced material: peripheral blood. These receptors were collected from a woman aged 55-75 years with acute or convalescent COVID-19.

This chain uses TRBV29-1 with TRBJ2-6, with D unclear. Per the germline V gene, CDR1 is SQVTM and CDR2 is ANQGSEA. The CDR3 is made up of 14 amino acids. Trimming stripped 6 bases from V and 0 bases from J, with 9 bases between. The chain's CDR3 is CSVDGASGANVLTF. CDR3 nucleotide sequence: TGCAGCGTCGACGGAGCCTCTGGGGCCAACGTCCTGACTTTC.

CDR3 sequence reads: CASSLGRPEAFF. CDR3 coding DNA: TGTGCCAGCAGCTTAGGGAGGCCTGAAGCTTTCTTT. The chain uses TRBV7-9 and TRBJ1-1; D gene unclear. V was cut by 1 base and J by 6 bases, with 6 bases left in between. This CDR3 comprises 12 residues. CDR1 SEHNR and CDR2 FQNEAQ come from the germline V gene (reference sequence).

The chain employs TRBV2 and TRBJ2-3; no clear D. The length of the CDR3 is 14 residues. With 7 bases removed from V and 0 bases from J, the gap between germline ends came to 11 bases. In germline, CDR1 is SNHLY, CDR2 FYNNEI. CDR3 residues: CASNWAYSTDTQYF. For the CDR3, the DNA is TGTGCCAGCAATTGGGCCTATAGCACAGATACGCAGTATTTT.

The gene calls are TRBV24-1 and TRBJ2-1; possible D gene TRBD1, 6 bases. The germline V gene has CDR1 KGHDR and CDR2 SFDVKD. The CDR3 totals 17 residues. V was cut by 3 bases and J by 7 bases, with 21 bases left in between. CDR3: CATSDPSDRFPWNEQFF. The CDR3 DNA reads TGTGCCACCAGTGATCCCTCTGACAGGTTCCCCTGGAATGAGCAGTTCTTC.

This rearrangement joins TRBV12-3 or TRBV12-4 to TRBJ2-3, with a tentative D call TRBD1 (6 bases). The germline V and J ends were trimmed by 9 bases and 1 base, with 8 bases remaining between them. The CDR3 runs 12 residues. The CDR3 region is CASNRGTDTQYF. The CDR3 bases are TGTGCCAGTAACAGGGGCACAGATACGCAGTATTTT.

This rearrangement joins TRBV2 to TRBJ2-7; 10 positions match TRBD2. This CDR3 region has 15 residues. The J segment lost 0 bases and the V segment lost 6 bases, leaving 5 bases of the junction unmatched. Per the germline V gene, CDR1 is SNHLY and CDR2 is FYNNEI. In DNA, the CDR3 is TGTGCCAGCAGACAACTAGCGGGGTTCTCCTACGAGCAGTACTTC. Encoded protein: CASRQLAGFSYEQYF. The whole variable domain, filled in from reference TRBV2 and TRBJ2-7, reads EPEVTQTPSHQVTQMGQEVILRCVPISNHLYFYWYRQILGQKVEFLVSFYNNEISEKSEIFDDQFSVERPDGSNFTLKIRSTKLEDSAMYFCASRQLAGFSYEQYFGPGTRLTVT.

V gene TRBV19 combines with J gene TRBJ1-5; possibly TRBD1 for D (5 bases). V lost 6 bases to trimming and J lost 6 bases, with 21 bases between them. The CDR3 has 16 amino acids. Germline V gene data show CDR1 as LNHDA and CDR2 as SQIVND (reference sequence). The CDR3 protein is CASSRSVGGRGQPQHF. The CDR3 DNA follows: TGTGCCAGTAGCCGATCTGTGGGGGGGAGGGGTCAGCCCCAGCATTTT.

CDR3 DNA: TGTGCCACGTCGACAGGGGCGGACGAGCAGTACTTC. It translates to CATSTGADEQYF. The genes are TRBV24-1 and TRBJ2-7, with TRBD1 identical over 8 bases. The V segment lost 10 bases and the J segment 5 bases; nucleotides outside the gene matches: 6. Germline CDR1 is KGHDR and CDR2 is SFDVKD. The CDR3 spans 12 residues.

This chain uses TRBV5-3 with TRBJ1-6; D perhaps matches TRBD1 (6 bases). TRBV5-3 is sorted into the ORF group, with uncertain function. V lost 4 bases and J lost 0, with 23 bases in between. The CDR3 length is 20 residues. The CDR3 nucleotides read TGTGCCAGAAGCATACGCCGGGTGCGTCGGGGGGCCTCCTATAATTCACCCCTCCACTTT. This gives the protein CARSIRRVRRGASYNSPLHF.

The rearrangement joins TRBV5-4 to TRBJ1-1; possible D gene TRBD1, 5 bases. The CDR3 extends over 14 amino acids. Trimming took 0 bases from V and 0 from J, leaving 6 bases between them. Germline V CDR1 and CDR2: SGHNT, YYREEE (reference sequence). CDR3 amino acids: CASSLAGMNTEAFF. DNA for the CDR3: TGTGCCAGCAGCTTGGCAGGGATGAACACTGAAGCTTTCTTT.

The rearrangement links TRBV7-2 to TRBJ2-1; 9 bases fit TRBD2. Germline V gives CDR1 SGHTA, CDR2 FQGNSA. CDR3 length: 15 amino acids. The V gene end was trimmed by 6 bases and the J gene end by 1 base; junction bases not matched to a gene: 4. The chain's CDR3 is CASSRGLASYNEQFF. The CDR3 region has the DNA TGTGCCAGCAGTAGGGGACTAGCATCCTACAATGAGCAGTTCTTC. Full variable domain (rest looked up from reference TRBV7-2 and TRBJ2-1): GAGVSQSPSNKVTEKGKDVELRCDPISGHTALYWYRQSLGQGLEFLIYFQGNSAPDKSGLPSDRFSAERTGGSVSTLTIQRTQQEDSAVYLCASSRGLASYNEQFFGPGTRLTVL.

This rearrangement joins TRBV25-1 to TRBJ1-4, with 7 bases that match TRBD1. Per germline, CDR1 MGHDK and CDR2 SYGVNS. The CDR3 covers 15 residues. V shed 2 bases and J 3 bases; nucleotides not matched to a gene: 3. For the CDR3, the DNA is TGTGCCAGCAGTGAACGGGGACAGCCTAATGAAAAACTGTTTTTT. It translates to CASSERGQPNEKLFF.

This clone was counted once. This rearrangement joins TRBV6-5 to TRBJ1-4, with D perhaps TRBD1 (5 bases). The CDR3 has 13 amino acids. The V gene's germline CDR1 is MNHEY and CDR2 SVGAGI. The ends were cut back, 8 bases at V and 7 bases at J, with 14 bases in the middle. CDR3 residues: CASQGGRGEKLFF. DNA of the CDR3: TGTGCCAGCCAGGGAGGGAGGGGTGAAAAACTGTTTTTT.